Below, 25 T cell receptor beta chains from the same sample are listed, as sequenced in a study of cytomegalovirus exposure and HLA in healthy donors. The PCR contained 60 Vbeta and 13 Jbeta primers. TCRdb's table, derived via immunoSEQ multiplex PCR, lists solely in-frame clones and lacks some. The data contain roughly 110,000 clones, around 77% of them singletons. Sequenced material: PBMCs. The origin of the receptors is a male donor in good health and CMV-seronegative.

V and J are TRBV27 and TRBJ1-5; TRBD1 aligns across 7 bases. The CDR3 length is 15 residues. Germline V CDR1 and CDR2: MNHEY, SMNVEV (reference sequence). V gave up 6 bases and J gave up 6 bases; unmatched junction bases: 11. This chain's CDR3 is CASSAKTSGGQPQHF. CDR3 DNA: TGTGCCAGCAGCGCAAAGACGTCAGGGGGTCAGCCCCAGCATTTT.

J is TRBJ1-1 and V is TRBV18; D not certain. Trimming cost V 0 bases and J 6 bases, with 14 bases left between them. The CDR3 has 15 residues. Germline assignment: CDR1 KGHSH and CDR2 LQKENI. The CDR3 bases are TGTGCCAGCTCACCACCGGAAGGGAGATACGCTGAAGCTTTCTTT. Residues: CASSPPEGRYAEAFF. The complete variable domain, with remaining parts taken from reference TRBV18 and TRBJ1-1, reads NAGVMQNPRHLVRRRGQEARLRCSPMKGHSHVYWYRQLPEEGLKFMVYLQKENIIDESGMPKERFSAEFPKEGPSILRIQQVVRGDSAAYFCASSPPEGRYAEAFFGQGTRLTVV.

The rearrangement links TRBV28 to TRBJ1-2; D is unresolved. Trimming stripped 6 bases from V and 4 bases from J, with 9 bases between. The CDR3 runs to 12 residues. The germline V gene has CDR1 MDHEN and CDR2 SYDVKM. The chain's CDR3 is CASSPRSYGYTF. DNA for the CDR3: TGTGCCAGCAGCCCCCGGAGCTATGGCTACACCTTC.

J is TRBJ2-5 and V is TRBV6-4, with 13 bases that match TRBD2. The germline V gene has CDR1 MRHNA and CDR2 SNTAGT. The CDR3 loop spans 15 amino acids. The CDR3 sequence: CATPGLAGIGETQYF. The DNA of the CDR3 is TGTGCTACCCCGGGACTAGCGGGAATTGGGGAGACCCAGTACTTC.

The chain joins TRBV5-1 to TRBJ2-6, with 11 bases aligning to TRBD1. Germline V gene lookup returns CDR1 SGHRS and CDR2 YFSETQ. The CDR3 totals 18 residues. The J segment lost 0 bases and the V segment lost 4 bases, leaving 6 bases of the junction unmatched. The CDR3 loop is CASSPGTGGFSGANVLTF. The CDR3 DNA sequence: TGCGCCAGCAGCCCGGGGACAGGGGGGTTCTCTGGGGCCAACGTCCTGACTTTC.

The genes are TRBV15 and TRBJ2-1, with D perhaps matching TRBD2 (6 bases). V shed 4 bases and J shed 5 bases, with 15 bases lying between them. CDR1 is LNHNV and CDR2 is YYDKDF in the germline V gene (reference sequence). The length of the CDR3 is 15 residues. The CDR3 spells CATSTRLDLNNEQFF. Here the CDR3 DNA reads TGTGCCACCAGCACCAGACTAGACTTGAACAATGAGCAGTTCTTC.

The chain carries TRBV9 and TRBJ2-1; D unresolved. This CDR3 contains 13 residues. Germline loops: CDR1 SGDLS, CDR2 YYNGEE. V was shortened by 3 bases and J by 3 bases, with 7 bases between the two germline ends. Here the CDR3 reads CASSAQIYNEQFF. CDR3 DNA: TGTGCCAGCAGCGCCCAGATCTACAATGAGCAGTTCTTC.

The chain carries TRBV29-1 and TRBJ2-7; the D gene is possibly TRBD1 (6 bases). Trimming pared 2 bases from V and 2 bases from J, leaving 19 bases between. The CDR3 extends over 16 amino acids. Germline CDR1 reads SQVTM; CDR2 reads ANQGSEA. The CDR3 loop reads CSVELQRPGQPYEQYF. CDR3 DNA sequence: TGCAGCGTTGAACTCCAACGTCCGGGACAACCCTACGAGCAGTACTTC.

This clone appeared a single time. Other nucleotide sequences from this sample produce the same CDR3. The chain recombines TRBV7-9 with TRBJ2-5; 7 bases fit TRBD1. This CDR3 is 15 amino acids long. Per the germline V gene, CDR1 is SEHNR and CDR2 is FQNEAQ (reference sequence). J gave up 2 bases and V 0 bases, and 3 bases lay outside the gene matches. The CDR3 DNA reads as TGTGCCAGCAGCTTAGCGTGGACAGGTCAAGAGACCCAGTACTTC. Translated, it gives CASSLAWTGQETQYF.

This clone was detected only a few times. The CDR3 bases are TGCAGCGTTAAGGCTAGCGGGAGTATTCGTACAGATACGCAGTATTTT. Its translation: CSVKASGSIRTDTQYF. The chain has TRBV29-1 and TRBJ2-3; 10 nucleotides line up with TRBD2. Trimming at V came to 5 bases and at J to 3 bases, leaving 11 bases not matched to a gene. The germline gives CDR1 SQVTM, CDR2 ANQGSEA. The CDR3 is made up of 16 amino acids.

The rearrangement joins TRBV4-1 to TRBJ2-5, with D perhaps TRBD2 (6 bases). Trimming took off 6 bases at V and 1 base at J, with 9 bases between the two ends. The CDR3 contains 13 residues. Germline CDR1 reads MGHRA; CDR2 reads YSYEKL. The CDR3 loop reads CASRRGPQETQYF. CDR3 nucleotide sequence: TGCGCCAGCAGGCGGGGACCCCAAGAGACCCAGTACTTC.

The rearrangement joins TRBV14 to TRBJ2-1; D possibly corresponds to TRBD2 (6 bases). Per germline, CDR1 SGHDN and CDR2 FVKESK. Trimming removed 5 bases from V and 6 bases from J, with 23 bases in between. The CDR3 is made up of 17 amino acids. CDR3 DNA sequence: TGTGCCAGCAGCTTATCTTACGGGAGACCACGCGGCAATGAGCAGTTCTTC. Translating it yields CASSLSYGRPRGNEQFF.

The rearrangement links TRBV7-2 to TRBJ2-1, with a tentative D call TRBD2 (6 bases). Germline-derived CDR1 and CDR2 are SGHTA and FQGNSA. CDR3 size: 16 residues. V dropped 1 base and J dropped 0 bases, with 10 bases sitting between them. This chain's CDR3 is CASSLGGTYSYNEQFF. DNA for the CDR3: TGTGCCAGCAGCTTAGGCGGGACGTACTCCTACAATGAGCAGTTCTTC.

DNA of the CDR3: TGTGCCAGCAGTTCACCTATTCGTGACAGGGATGAAAAACTGTTTTTT. Its protein is CASSSPIRDRDEKLFF. This chain connects TRBV27 to TRBJ1-4; TRBD1 aligns across 7 bases. This CDR3 is built from 16 residues. Germline V gene data show CDR1 as MNHEY and CDR2 as SMNVEV (reference sequence). With 4 bases clipped from V and 6 bases from J, the junction kept 11 bases outside the gene matches.

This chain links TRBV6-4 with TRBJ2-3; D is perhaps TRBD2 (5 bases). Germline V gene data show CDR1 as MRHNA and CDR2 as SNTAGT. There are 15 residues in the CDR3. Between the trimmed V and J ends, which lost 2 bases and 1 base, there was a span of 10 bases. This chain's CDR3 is CASSDRSGGTDTQYF. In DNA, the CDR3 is TGTGCCAGCAGTGACCGCAGCGGAGGCACAGATACGCAGTATTTT.

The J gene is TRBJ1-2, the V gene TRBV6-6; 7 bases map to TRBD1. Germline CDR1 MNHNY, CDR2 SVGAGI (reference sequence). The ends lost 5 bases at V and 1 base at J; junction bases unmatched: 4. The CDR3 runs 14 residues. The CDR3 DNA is TGTGCCAGCAGTGGGGACAGACTTAACTATGGCTACACCTTC. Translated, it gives CASSGDRLNYGYTF.

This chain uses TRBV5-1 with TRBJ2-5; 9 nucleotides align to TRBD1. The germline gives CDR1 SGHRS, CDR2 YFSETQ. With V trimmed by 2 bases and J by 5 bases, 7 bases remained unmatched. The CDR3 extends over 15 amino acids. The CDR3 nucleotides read TGCGCCAGCAGCTTTCAGACAGGGGGAGTGGAGACCCAGTACTTC. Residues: CASSFQTGGVETQYF.

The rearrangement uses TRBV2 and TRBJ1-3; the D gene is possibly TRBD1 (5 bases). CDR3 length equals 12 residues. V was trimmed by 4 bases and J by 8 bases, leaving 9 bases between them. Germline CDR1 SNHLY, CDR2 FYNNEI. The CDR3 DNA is TGTGCCAGCAGTGCGCAGGGCGACACCATATATTTT. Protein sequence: CASSAQGDTIYF.

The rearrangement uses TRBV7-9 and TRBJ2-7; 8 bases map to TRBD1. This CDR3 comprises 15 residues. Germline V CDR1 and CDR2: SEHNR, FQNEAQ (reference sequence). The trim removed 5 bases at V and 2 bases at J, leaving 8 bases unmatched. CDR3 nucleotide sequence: TGTGCCAGCAGCCCCTTGGACAGGGAGGCCTACGAGCAGTACTTC. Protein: CASSPLDREAYEQYF.

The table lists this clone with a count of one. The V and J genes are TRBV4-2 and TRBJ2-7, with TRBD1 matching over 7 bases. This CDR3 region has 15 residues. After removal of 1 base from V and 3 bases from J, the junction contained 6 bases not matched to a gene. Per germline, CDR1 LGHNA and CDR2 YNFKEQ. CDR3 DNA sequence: TGTGCCAGCAGCCAAGGACAGGGATCCTTCTACGAGCAGTACTTC. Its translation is CASSQGQGSFYEQYF.

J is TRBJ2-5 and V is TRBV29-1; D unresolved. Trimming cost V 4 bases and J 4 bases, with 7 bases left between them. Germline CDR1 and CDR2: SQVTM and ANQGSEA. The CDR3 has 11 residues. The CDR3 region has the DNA TGCAGCGTTGGCCCAGGAGAGACCCAGTACTTC. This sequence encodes CSVGPGETQYF.

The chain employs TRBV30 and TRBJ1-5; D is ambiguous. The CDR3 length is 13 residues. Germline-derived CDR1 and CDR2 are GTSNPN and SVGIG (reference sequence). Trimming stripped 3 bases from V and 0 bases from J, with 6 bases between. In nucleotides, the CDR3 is TGTGCCTGGAGGCGGGATAGCAATCAGCCCCAGCATTTT. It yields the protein CAWRRDSNQPQHF.

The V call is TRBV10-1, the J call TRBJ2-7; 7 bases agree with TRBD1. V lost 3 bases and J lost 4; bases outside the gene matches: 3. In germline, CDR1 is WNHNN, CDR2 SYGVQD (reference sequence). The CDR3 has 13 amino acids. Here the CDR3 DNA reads TGCGCCAGCAGTGATCAGGGGGTGTACGAGCAGTACTTC. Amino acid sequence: CASSDQGVYEQYF.

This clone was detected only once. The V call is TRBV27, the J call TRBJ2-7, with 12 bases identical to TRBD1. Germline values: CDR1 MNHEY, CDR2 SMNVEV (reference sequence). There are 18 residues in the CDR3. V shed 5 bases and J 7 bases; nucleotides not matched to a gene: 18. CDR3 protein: CASSPRDRGPSGRDEQYF. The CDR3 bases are TGTGCCAGCAGTCCCCGGGACAGGGGGCCCAGCGGGAGAGATGAGCAGTACTTC.

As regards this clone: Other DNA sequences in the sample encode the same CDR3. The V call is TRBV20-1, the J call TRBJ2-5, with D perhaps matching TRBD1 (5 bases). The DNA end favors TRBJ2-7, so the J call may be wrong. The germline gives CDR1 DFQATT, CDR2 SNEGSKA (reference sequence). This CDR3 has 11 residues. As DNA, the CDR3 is TGCAGTGCTAGGGACACCTACGAGCAGTACTTC. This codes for CSARDTYEQYF.